This T cell receptor beta chain comes out of a study of blood T cell repertoires in COVID-19. The overall study: PBMCs, B-cell-depleted T cells, or T cells were the source of the cDNA or gDNA that made up the material.

CDR1 and CDR2 (germline): MDHEN, SYDVKM. The V end was cut by 4 bases, the J end by 3 bases, with 6 bases between. The CDR3 runs 12 residues. In the original processing: Quantification of nucleated cells was approximated via reference gene primer amplification. The data were produced by immunoSEQ multiplex PCR, yet TCRdb's version contains in-frame clones alone and is incomplete. V and J calls and clone size are those listed in that table; D and trimming were worked out from the DNA. The sample records around 100,000 clones, roughly 90% being singletons. The clonotype was recovered from a woman aged 55-69 years with acute or convalescent COVID-19. Sequencing was done on a sample of peripheral blood. This sequence joins TRBV28 and TRBJ1-2; a possible D gene is TRBD1 (5 bases). In DNA, the CDR3 is TGTGCCAGCAGTTCGGGGGACTATGGCTACACCTTC. It specifies CASSSGDYGYTF.